This T cell receptor (beta chain) was sequenced in a study of T-cell memory formation after mild COVID-19. Study as a whole: Across donors, TCR clusters were largely donor specific. Findings and caveats of the study: Nothing confirmed that second-wave clones peaking on day 37 were specific for SARS-CoV-2. Clones that got smaller from day 15 to 85 had even CD4/CD8, while clones growing later tipped toward CD4+. Pre-infection memory already had some responding clones, implying cross-reactive memory joined.

CDR3 size: 12 residues. Germline values: CDR1 SGHTA, CDR2 FQGNSA. V lost 5 bases to trimming and J lost 6 bases, with 8 bases between them. In TCRdb, the 5' RACE reads were re-called with MiXCR into one record per CDR3 protein. In the table there are 540,000 or so distinct CDR3 sequences, around 21% of which are singletons. Of note for this clonotype: Its matching antigen is unknown.

The chain recombines TRBV7-2 with TRBJ1-5; a possible D gene is TRBD1 (5 bases). Sequencing was performed on PBMCs or a T cell subset sorted from them (not recorded which). The TCR sequence derives from an adult woman who had mild COVID-19 (a few samples of this study predate the infection). Cell type and time point are not known. The CDR3 DNA sequence: TGTGCCAGCAGCCATGACAGTCAGCCCCAGCATTTT. It is translated as CASSHDSQPQHF.